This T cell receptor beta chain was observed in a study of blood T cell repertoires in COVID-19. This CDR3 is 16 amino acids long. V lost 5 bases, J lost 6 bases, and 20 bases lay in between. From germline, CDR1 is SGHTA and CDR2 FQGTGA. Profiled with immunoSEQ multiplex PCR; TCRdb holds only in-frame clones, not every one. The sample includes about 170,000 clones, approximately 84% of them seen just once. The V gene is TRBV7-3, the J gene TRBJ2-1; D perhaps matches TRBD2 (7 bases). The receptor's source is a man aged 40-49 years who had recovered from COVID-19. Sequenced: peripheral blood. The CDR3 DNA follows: TGTGCCAGCAGCCAGAGCGGGACAAGGGGTTCCAATGAGCAGTTCTTC. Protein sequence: CASSQSGTRGSNEQFF.